This T cell receptor (beta chain) was retrieved from a study of radiotherapy plus CTLA-4 blockade in lung cancer. Libraries were prepared by immunoSEQ multiplex PCR; TCRdb keeps only in-frame clonotypes and omits some of them. This repertoire shows 60,000 to 70,000 clones, approximately 83% found once; its top ten account for about 4.2%. The sample was peripheral blood, taken from a patient treated with radiotherapy plus ipilimumab. This receptor was taken from a human donor with non-small cell lung cancer who had a partial response to radiotherapy plus ipilimumab.

CDR3 DNA sequence: TGTGCCTGGAGTTCGGGACAGGGTGGCTATGGCTACACCTTC. Residues: CAWSSGQGGYGYTF. The rearrangement uses TRBV30 and TRBJ1-2; 9 positions agree with TRBD1. The CDR3 extends over 14 amino acids. The germline V gene has CDR1 GTSNPN and CDR2 SVGIG (reference sequence). V lost 2 bases and J lost 4; bases outside the gene matches: 5.